A selection of T cell receptor beta chains follows, all from one sample in a study of cytomegalovirus exposure and HLA in healthy donors. Profiled with immunoSEQ multiplex PCR; TCRdb holds only in-frame clones, not every one. The repertoire includes 170,000 or so clones, over 75% of them detected once, and 0.5% to 0.55% sits in the top ten. The material sequenced was PBMCs. The receptors stem from a woman in her forties or fifties in good health and CMV-seronegative. Both conserved end residues are part of each CDR3. Each record gives: V gene, CDR3 length, clone size, J gene, D gene, CDR3 protein, CDR3 DNA. D genes are given only for firm matches. Only some rows state a clone size, as once, few, many or a class for expanded clones.

TRBV7-6	15	NA	TRBJ2-2	NA	CASSIDGGLNGELFF	TGTGCCAGCAGTATAGACGGGGGGCTGAACGGGGAGCTGTTTTTT
TRBV5-4	16	NA	TRBJ2-5	TRBD2	CASSLAGGRGQETQYF	TGTGCCAGCAGCTTGGCGGGAGGGAGGGGGCAAGAGACCCAGTACTTC
TRBV6-4	13	NA	TRBJ1-4	NA	CASIGGPNEKLFF	TGTGCCAGCATAGGGGGACCTAATGAAAAACTGTTTTTT
TRBV18	17	NA	TRBJ1-5	NA	CASSPRGGAPLLGPQHF	TGTGCCAGCTCACCAAGAGGGGGAGCCCCACTCTTAGGGCCCCAGCATTTT
TRBV7-2	18	once	TRBJ2-5	TRBD2	CASSLARTSGGYQETQYF	TGTGCCAGCAGCTTAGCTAGGACTAGCGGGGGTTACCAAGAGACCCAGTACTTC
TRBV5-6	14	NA	TRBJ2-1	NA	CASSHLKGLGEQFF	TGTGCCAGCAGCCACCTAAAGGGGCTTGGTGAGCAGTTCTTC
TRBV23-1	17	NA	TRBJ2-5	TRBD1	CASSQSGTMGQGETQYF	TGCGCCAGCAGTCAATCCGGGACTATGGGACAGGGGGAGACCCAGTACTTC
TRBV5-1	15	once	TRBJ2-7	NA	CASSLDHRTDYEQYF	TGCGCCAGCAGCTTGGACCACAGGACCGACTACGAGCAGTACTTC
TRBV4-1	14	NA	TRBJ2-3	TRBD2	CASQRETTGDTQYF	TGCGCCAGCCAGCGGGAGACTACAGGAGATACGCAGTATTTT
TRBV30	18	NA	TRBJ2-2	NA	CAWSSSRTPRTNTGELFF	TGTGCCTGGAGTTCTTCTCGAACACCGAGGACGAACACCGGGGAGCTGTTTTTT
TRBV9	16	few	TRBJ2-5	TRBD2	CASSVAASGGFETQYF	TGTGCCAGCAGCGTAGCGGCTAGCGGGGGGTTCGAGACCCAGTACTTC
TRBV18	14	NA	TRBJ1-5	TRBD1	CASSFDRGNQPQHF	TGTGCCAGCTCATTCGACAGGGGCAATCAGCCCCAGCATTTT
TRBV2	15	NA	TRBJ1-2	NA	CASSVGRQGHYGYTF	TGTGCCAGCAGTGTAGGGCGGCAGGGTCACTATGGCTACACCTTC
TRBV11-3	16	NA	TRBJ2-1	TRBD2	CASSLGTSGRAHEQFF	TGTGCCAGCAGCTTAGGGACTAGCGGGAGGGCCCATGAGCAGTTCTTC
TRBV5-4	12	NA	TRBJ2-1	NA	CASRSQGNEQFF	TGTGCCAGCAGGTCACAGGGTAATGAGCAGTTCTTC
TRBV2	17	NA	TRBJ1-1	NA	CASSESLGRTGGSEAFF	TGTGCCAGCAGTGAATCTTTAGGCCGGACGGGAGGCTCTGAAGCTTTCTTT
TRBV7-2	15	NA	TRBJ2-3	NA	CASSFPRSSTDTQYF	TGTGCCAGCAGCTTTCCGAGATCTAGCACAGATACGCAGTATTTT
TRBV11-2	15	NA	TRBJ1-1	NA	CASSTIPRLNTEAFF	TGTGCCAGCAGCACCATCCCGCGGTTGAACACTGAAGCTTTCTTT
TRBV25-1	18	NA	TRBJ1-1	NA	CASSEGGGFTPLNTEAFF	TGTGCCAGCAGTGAAGGGGGGGGTTTTACACCTTTGAACACTGAAGCTTTCTTT
TRBV5-1	16	NA	TRBJ2-3	TRBD1	CASSFETGGSTDTQYF	TGCGCCAGCAGCTTTGAGACAGGGGGAAGCACGGATACGCAGTATTTT
TRBV7-3	15	NA	TRBJ1-1	TRBD1	CASSSGQGMNTEAFF	TGTGCCAGCAGCTCGGGACAGGGGATGAACACTGAAGCTTTCTTT
TRBV27	15	NA	TRBJ1-2	TRBD1	CASSSPGTGNYGYTF	TGTGCCAGCAGTTCGCCCGGGACAGGGAACTATGGCTACACCTTC
TRBV5-4	15	few	TRBJ2-7	TRBD2	CASSLSGSGGYEQYF	TGTGCCAGCAGCTTGTCTGGATCCGGGGGGTACGAGCAGTACTTC
TRBV6-5	15	NA	TRBJ2-7	NA	CASSYTSPGRYEQYF	TGTGCCAGCAGTTACACTAGCCCGGGAAGATACGAGCAGTACTTC
TRBV7-2	12	NA	TRBJ1-1	NA	CASSREGTEAFF	TGTGCCAGCAGCCGGGAGGGCACTGAAGCTTTCTTT
TRBV2	13	NA	TRBJ2-7	NA	CASTPPRQYEQYF	TGTGCCAGCACCCCCCCCCGCCAATACGAGCAGTACTTC
TRBV15	18	few	TRBJ2-1	NA	CATSRDLERDNSYNEQFF	TGTGCCACCAGCAGAGATCTTGAGCGGGACAACTCCTACAATGAGCAGTTCTTC
TRBV18	13	few	TRBJ2-1	NA	CASSPQGTGEQFF	TGTGCCAGCTCACCACAAGGGACTGGGGAGCAGTTCTTC
TRBV7-3	12	NA	TRBJ2-2	NA	CASSPDRGELFF	TGTGCCAGCAGCCCAGACAGGGGGGAGCTGTTTTTT
TRBV4-3	17	NA	TRBJ2-2	TRBD2	CASSPTGTSGGYRELFF	TGCGCCAGCAGCCCCACCGGGACTAGCGGGGGGTACCGGGAGCTGTTTTTT
TRBV7-9	15	NA	TRBJ2-7	TRBD1	CASSYGQGSSYEQYF	TGTGCCAGCAGCTACGGACAGGGGAGCTCCTACGAGCAGTACTTC
TRBV7-6	15	NA	TRBJ1-2	NA	CVSSPFETENYGYTF	TGTGTCAGCAGCCCCTTCGAGACAGAGAACTATGGCTACACCTTC
TRBV28	14	NA	TRBJ2-7	NA	CASSPRQEVAEQYF	TGTGCCAGCAGTCCCCGACAGGAAGTAGCGGAGCAGTACTTC
TRBV28	13	NA	TRBJ1-2	NA	CASAAGTTYGYTF	TGTGCCAGCGCCGCCGGGACAACCTATGGCTACACCTTC
TRBV6-1	15	NA	TRBJ1-3	NA	CASSVHQGGGNTIYF	TGTGCCAGCAGTGTACACCAGGGAGGGGGAAACACCATATATTTT
TRBV5-4	14	NA	TRBJ1-4	TRBD1	CASSLGQGDEKLFF	TGTGCCAGCAGCTTAGGGCAGGGGGATGAAAAACTGTTTTTT
TRBV28	18	NA	TRBJ2-1	TRBD1	CASSFEGGGDRGDNEQFF	TGTGCCAGCAGTTTCGAGGGAGGGGGGGACAGGGGGGACAATGAGCAGTTCTTC
TRBV19	13	NA	TRBJ1-3	NA	CASRSQGGNTIYF	TGTGCCAGTAGGTCACAGGGTGGAAACACCATATATTTT
TRBV2	14	NA	TRBJ1-5	NA	CASSELVGNQPQHF	TGTGCCAGCAGTGAACTTGTCGGCAATCAGCCCCAGCATTTT
TRBV28	12	NA	TRBJ2-2	NA	CASHSNTGELFF	TGTGCCAGCCACTCGAACACCGGGGAGCTGTTTTTT
TRBV10-1	15	NA	TRBJ2-6	NA	CASSDTGSGANVLTF	TGCGCCAGCAGTGACACGGGCTCTGGGGCCAACGTCCTGACTTTC
TRBV9	18	NA	TRBJ2-2	TRBD2	CASSPIAGGPVYTGELFF	TGTGCCAGCAGCCCCATAGCGGGGGGGCCAGTCTACACCGGGGAGCTGTTTTTT
TRBV28	19	NA	TRBJ2-3	TRBD2	CASSSNTLGLAGSTDTQYF	TGTGCCAGCAGTTCAAACACTCTCGGGCTAGCGGGATCCACAGATACGCAGTATTTT
TRBV27	13	NA	TRBJ1-1	NA	CASSPAVNTEAFF	TGTGCCAGCAGTCCGGCGGTTAACACTGAAGCTTTCTTT
TRBV18	16	NA	TRBJ2-7	NA	CASSPPGSGEYYEQYF	TGTGCCAGCTCACCACCGGGTAGCGGAGAGTACTACGAGCAGTACTTC
TRBV15	14	NA	TRBJ1-2	NA	CATSRGTPNYGYTF	TGTGCCACCAGCAGAGGGACACCAAACTATGGCTACACCTTC
TRBV28	15	NA	TRBJ1-4	NA	CASITNPGTNEKLFF	TGTGCCAGCATCACGAACCCGGGAACTAATGAAAAACTGTTTTTT
TRBV6-1	13	NA	TRBJ1-1	NA	CASSEVDAHGAFF	TGTGCCAGCAGTGAAGTCGACGCCCACGGGGCTTTCTTT
TRBV6-6	14	NA	TRBJ2-3	TRBD2	CASSEGTSRATQYF	TGTGCCAGCAGTGAGGGGACTAGCAGAGCTACGCAGTATTTT
TRBV6-5	15	NA	TRBJ1-5	NA	CASRWTADSNQPQHF	TGTGCCAGCAGGTGGACAGCAGATAGCAATCAGCCCCAGCATTTT
TRBV19	15	NA	TRBJ2-2	NA	CASSTYIANTGELFF	TGTGCCAGTAGTACTTATATCGCGAACACCGGGGAGCTGTTTTTT
TRBV4-2	17	NA	TRBJ2-3	TRBD2	CASSRELAGASTDTQYF	TGTGCCAGCAGCCGGGAACTAGCGGGTGCTAGCACAGATACGCAGTATTTT
TRBV19	14	NA	TRBJ2-5	NA	CASSIEHRQEAQYF	TGTGCCAGTAGTATAGAACACCGTCAAGAGGCCCAGTACTTC
TRBV7-9	16	NA	TRBJ2-7	NA	CASSLGQAGLAGEQYF	TGTGCCAGCAGCTTAGGCCAAGCAGGGTTGGCTGGCGAGCAGTACTTC
TRBV4-1	13	NA	TRBJ2-7	NA	CASSQGGIAEQYF	TGCGCCAGCAGCCAAGGGGGTATAGCGGAGCAGTACTTC